These 27 T cell receptor beta chains originate from one sample sequenced in a study of Graves' ophthalmopathy and Graves' hyperthyroidism. Amplification of the TCR beta CDR3 regions used RNA transcripts (as template). The first round was an RT-PCR with HTBI primers, and the second round was a multiplex PCR. TCRdb used MiXCR to reprocess the multiplex PCR reads, holding one entry per CDR3 protein. The repertoire holds more than 1,000,000 distinct CDR3 sequences, with 36% as singletons. The sample comprised peripheral blood or thyroid tissue (not recorded which). The receptors were sampled from an adult man with Graves' hyperthyroidism.

V gene TRBV12-3 or TRBV12-4 combines with J gene TRBJ2-7; D ambiguous. This CDR3 comprises 14 residues. The V gene lost 4 bases and the J gene lost 2 bases, with 12 bases spanning the gap. The CDR3 sequence: CASSYSEPPYEQYF. For the CDR3, the DNA is TGTGCCAGCAGTTACTCCGAACCCCCCTACGAGCAGTACTTC.

This clonotype was counted only a few times. The V call is TRBV20-1, the J call TRBJ2-5, with D perhaps matching TRBD2 (5 bases). The V end was cut by 0 bases, the J end by 5 bases, with 13 bases between. Germline CDR1 reads DFQATT; CDR2 reads SNEGSKA (reference sequence). The CDR3 extends over 14 amino acids. The CDR3 spells CSARDPPGVETQYF. Here the CDR3 DNA reads TGCAGTGCTAGAGACCCCCCCGGGGTGGAGACCCAGTACTTC.

Comments on this clonotype: A much larger clonotype is one base distant, so this may be a read error. The chain carries TRBV7-2 and TRBJ2-7, with D uncertain. Germline CDR1 and CDR2: SGHTA and FQGNSA. The length of the CDR3 is 12 residues. V gave up 6 bases and J gave up 5 bases, with 11 bases separating them. CDR3 loop: CASSVIKHEQYF. CDR3 nucleotide sequence: TGTGCCAGCAGTGTGATAAAGCACGAGCAGTACTTC.

This clonotype occurred a few times. This rearrangement joins TRBV29-1 to TRBJ2-5; D possibly corresponds to TRBD2 (6 bases). The CDR3 totals 15 residues. Germline V gene data show CDR1 as SQVTM and CDR2 as ANQGSEA. V lost 2 bases and J lost 2, with 15 bases in between. This chain's CDR3 is CSVETREDWQETQYF. CDR3 sequence (DNA): TGCAGCGTTGAAACTAGGGAGGACTGGCAAGAGACCCAGTACTTC.

In this sample, this clonotype turned up a few times. The rearrangement joins TRBV2 to TRBJ2-7; TRBD1 matches 8 bases. From germline, CDR1 is SNHLY and CDR2 FYNNEI. The V segment lost 6 bases and the J segment 11 bases; nucleotides outside the gene matches: 15. CDR3 length equals 14 residues. In DNA, the CDR3 is TGTGCCAGCAGGACCGGACAGGGTTTAAGTTTTAAGTACTTC. Translated, it gives CASRTGQGLSFKYF.

This clonotype was seen a handful of times. The rearrangement uses TRBV7-8 and TRBJ2-6, with 12 bases matching TRBD1. CDR3 length: 19 amino acids. V dropped 8 bases and J dropped 4; count of bases not matched to a gene: 15. The germline V gene encodes CDR1 SGHVS and CDR2 FQNEAQ. The CDR3 coding sequence is TGTGCCAGCGGTGACTGGGACAGGGGGCATTTGGACGGGGCCAACGTCCTGACTTTC. This translates into CASGDWDRGHLDGANVLTF.

The sample holds many counts of this clonotype. V and J are TRBV7-9 and TRBJ2-6; no definite D call. This CDR3 contains 16 residues. Trimming stripped 2 bases from V and 0 bases from J, with 8 bases between. The germline CDR1 and CDR2 sequences are SEHNR and FQNEAQ (reference sequence). The CDR3 bases are TGTGCCAGCAGCTTACCCGAGGTCTCTGGGGCCAACGTCCTGACTTTC. This codes for CASSLPEVSGANVLTF.

The chain employs TRBV6-1 and TRBJ1-4; no reliable D call. The CDR3 sequence is 15 residues long. Germline CDR1 MNHNS, CDR2 SASEGT. V dropped 7 bases and J dropped 4 bases, with 16 bases sitting between them. The CDR3 coding sequence is TGTGCCAGCACCCCCGTTCGACGGATTAATGAAAAACTGTTTTTT. This encodes CASTPVRRINEKLFF.

This clonotype was seen a few times. This chain uses TRBV12-3 or TRBV12-4 with TRBJ2-7, with no clear D. Trimming shortened V by 3 bases and J by 4 bases, and 4 bases separated the two germline ends. This CDR3 has 11 amino acids. The CDR3 spells CASSFWYEQYF. CDR3 DNA: TGTGCCAGCAGTTTTTGGTACGAGCAGTACTTC.

This chain connects TRBV28 to TRBJ2-7; 12 positions agree with TRBD2. The CDR3 is made up of 14 amino acids. V was pared by 8 bases and J by 6 bases, with 8 bases of the junction left unmatched. CDR1 and CDR2 from the germline V gene are MDHEN and SYDVKM. As DNA, the CDR3 is TGTGCCAGCCACCCTAGCGGGAGGGCAATCGAGCAGTACTTC. It codes for CASHPSGRAIEQYF.

As concerns this clonotype: A clone one base away is much larger, so this may be a read error. The V and J genes are TRBV20-1 and TRBJ1-5, with a tentative D call TRBD1 (6 bases). V lost 5 bases and J 5 bases, leaving 16 bases between the germline ends. Germline CDR1 DFQATT, CDR2 SNEGSKA (reference sequence). There are 14 residues in the CDR3. The CDR3 coding sequence is TGCAGTGCTGGACACAGGGAGAACTATCAGCCCCAGCATTTT. Amino acids: CSAGHRENYQPQHF.

This clonotype came up a few times. The chain uses TRBV20-1 and TRBJ2-7, with D perhaps TRBD1 (6 bases). Germline V gives CDR1 DFQATT, CDR2 SNEGSKA (reference sequence). The CDR3 extends over 16 amino acids. Deletions cut 0 bases from V and 1 base from J, with 16 bases between. CDR3 region: CSARDFGTPRSYEQYF. CDR3 nucleotide sequence: TGCAGTGCTAGAGATTTTGGGACACCCCGTTCCTACGAGCAGTACTTC.

V is TRBV5-1 and J is TRBJ1-2, with unresolved D. V was pared by 0 bases and J by 5 bases, with 14 bases between. The CDR3 is made up of 15 amino acids. Germline loops: CDR1 SGHRS, CDR2 YFSETQ. The CDR3 DNA sequence: TGCGCCAGCAGCTTGGACCCGCGGGGAAGTTATGGCTACACCTTC. Translating it yields CASSLDPRGSYGYTF.

This chain links TRBV6-1 with TRBJ1-5; D unresolved. Per the germline V gene, CDR1 is MNHNS and CDR2 is SASEGT. The length of the CDR3 is 16 residues. Trimming took off 3 bases at V and 2 bases at J, with 14 bases between the two ends. CDR3 region: CASSDYQIQRNQPQHF. The CDR3 bases are TGTGCCAGCAGTGATTATCAAATACAGCGCAATCAGCCCCAGCATTTT.

This clonotype was detected many times. The chain uses TRBV6-6 and TRBJ1-2; the D is unclear. The CDR3 covers 13 residues. With 7 bases removed from V and 7 bases from J, the gap between germline ends came to 16 bases. The germline V gene encodes CDR1 MNHNY and CDR2 SVGAGI (reference sequence). CDR3 region: CASTPHDFPGYTF. CDR3 bases: TGTGCCAGCACCCCCCACGATTTTCCTGGCTACACCTTC.

In this sample, this clonotype turned up many times. The chain's CDR3 is CSANGGNTIYF. In nucleotides, the CDR3 is TGCAGCGCAAACGGAGGAAACACCATATATTTT. The chain links TRBV29-1 to TRBJ1-3; D is ambiguous. This CDR3 has 11 amino acids. CDR1 and CDR2 from the germline V gene are SQVTM and ANQGSEA. The ends were cut back, 7 bases at V and 4 bases at J, with 8 bases in the middle. Complete variable domain (other parts from reference TRBV29-1 and TRBJ1-3): SAVISQKPSRDICQRGTSLTIQCQVDSQVTMMFWYRQQPGQSLTLIATANQGSEATYESGFVIDKFPISRPNLTFSTLTVSNMSPEDSSIYLCSANGGNTIYFGEGSWLTVV.

This clonotype was recorded a few times. This chain joins TRBV6-5 and TRBJ1-2; D may be TRBD1 (5 bases). Germline CDR1 is MNHEY and CDR2 is SVGAGI. The ends were cut back, 0 bases at V and 5 bases at J, with 13 bases in the middle. CDR3 size: 15 residues. The CDR3 bases are TGTGCCAGCAGTTACTCCACAGGACTAAAATATGGCTACACCTTC. It is translated as CASSYSTGLKYGYTF.

Concerning this clonotype: An end of the junction does not agree with germline; a read error may underlie this. The chain links TRBV20-1 to TRBJ2-5, with 8 bases matching TRBD1. The CDR3 length is 14 residues. CDR1 DFQATT and CDR2 SNEGSKA come from the germline V gene (reference sequence). The CDR3 DNA follows: TGCAGTGCTAGAGGCCAGGGGGCAGGGGAGTCCCAGTATTTC. Amino acid sequence: CSARGQGAGESQYF.

This clonotype was seen a handful of times. A read error may be the cause here, since a much bigger clone is one base away. This chain uses TRBV7-2 with TRBJ1-2, with TRBD1 identical over 7 bases. The CDR3 is 13 amino acids. Germline CDR1 is SGHTA and CDR2 is FQGNSA. Trimming removed 10 bases from V and 4 bases from J; junction bases left unmatched: 9. The CDR3 loop is CATAPGGGYGYTF. CDR3 sequence (DNA): TGTGCCACCGCTCCAGGGGGTGGCTATGGCTACACCTTC.

The DNA of the CDR3 is TGCAGCGTGGCCGGGACTCTCCGAGAGACCCAGTACTTC. Protein product: CSVAGTLRETQYF. The chain is built from TRBV29-1 and TRBJ2-5; the D gene is possibly TRBD2 (6 bases). The CDR3 spans 13 residues. Trimming cost V 6 bases and J 4 bases, with 15 bases left between them. Germline V lookup: CDR1 SQVTM, CDR2 ANQGSEA. Complete variable domain (other parts from reference TRBV29-1 and TRBJ2-5): SAVISQKPSRDICQRGTSLTIQCQVDSQVTMMFWYRQQPGQSLTLIATANQGSEATYESGFVIDKFPISRPNLTFSTLTVSNMSPEDSSIYLCSVAGTLRETQYFGPGTRLLVL.

The chain employs TRBV10-2 and TRBJ1-4; 8 nucleotides match TRBD1. The J segment lost 8 bases and the V segment lost 0 bases, leaving 14 bases of the junction unmatched. This CDR3 region has 18 residues. In germline, CDR1 is WSHSY, CDR2 SAAADI. The DNA of the CDR3 is TGCGCCAGCAGTGAGTCGATTCGGACAGGGTCTCTAAGGGAAAAACTGTTTTTT. Translating it yields CASSESIRTGSLREKLFF.

This clonotype was counted between two and nine times. The V call is TRBV7-2, the J call TRBJ2-2; 7 bases fit TRBD2. V lost 2 bases to trimming and J lost 6 bases; unmatched junction nucleotides: 3. The CDR3 spans 14 residues. The germline gives CDR1 SGHTA, CDR2 FQGNSA. DNA for the CDR3: TGTGCCAGCAGCTTAATTCGGGGGGCCGGGGAGCTGTTTTTT. The encoded protein is CASSLIRGAGELFF.

The chain links TRBV27 to TRBJ2-5; possible D gene TRBD1, 6 bases. Germline CDR1 and CDR2: MNHEY and SMNVEV (reference sequence). V lost 6 bases and J lost 5, with 19 bases in between. The CDR3 is made up of 15 amino acids. CDR3 protein: CASSSLGALGETQYF. The CDR3 DNA reads as TGTGCCAGCAGCTCATTGGGGGCGCTCGGGGAGACCCAGTACTTC.

The chain uses TRBV19 and TRBJ1-2, with no clear D. Germline lookup yields CDR1 LNHDA and CDR2 SQIVND (reference sequence). The CDR3 loop spans 13 amino acids. V gave up 3 bases and J gave up 8 bases, with 13 bases separating them. The CDR3 sequence is CASSIRTTYGYTF. CDR3 in DNA: TGTGCCAGTAGTATCAGAACGACATACGGCTACACCTTC.

This clonotype was detected many times. J is TRBJ2-5 and V is TRBV7-6, with 7 bases identical to TRBD1. This CDR3 has 15 amino acids. CDR1 is SGHVS and CDR2 is FNYEAQ in the germline V gene. J was trimmed by 2 bases and V by 5 bases; bases with no gene match: 8. The CDR3 sequence: CASSHKGTVQETQYF. The DNA of the CDR3 is TGTGCCAGCAGCCATAAAGGGACAGTGCAAGAGACCCAGTACTTC. The full variable domain, rest sourced from reference TRBV7-6 and TRBJ2-5, is GAGVSQSPRYKVTKRGQDVALRCDPISGHVSLYWYRQALGQGPEFLTYFNYEAQQDKSGLPNDRFSAERPEGSISTLTIQRTEQRDSAMYRCASSHKGTVQETQYFGPGTRLLVL.

The chain joins TRBV19 to TRBJ1-1, with 8 positions matching TRBD1. This CDR3 spans 16 amino acids. The germline gives CDR1 LNHDA, CDR2 SQIVND (reference sequence). Trimming removed 3 bases from V and 1 base from J; junction bases left unmatched: 7. The CDR3 sequence: CASSISGGWANTEAFF. Written as DNA, the CDR3 is TGTGCCAGTAGTATCTCAGGGGGCTGGGCGAACACTGAAGCTTTCTTT. The full variable domain, in which reference TRBV19 and TRBJ1-1 provide the parts outside the CDR3, is DGGITQSPKYLFRKEGQNVTLSCEQNLNHDAMYWYRQDPGQGLRLIYYSQIVNDFQKGDIAEGYSVSREKKESFPLTVTSAQKNPTAFYLCASSISGGWANTEAFFGQGTRLTVV.

This clonotype was seen just once. This may be a read error, as it is one base from a much larger clone. This chain connects TRBV10-3 to TRBJ2-7; D is perhaps TRBD1 (5 bases). This CDR3 comprises 14 residues. Germline CDR1 reads ENHRY; CDR2 reads SYGVKD. V shed 7 bases and J shed 2 bases, with 15 bases lying between them. The CDR3 loop reads CAIIAARDPYEQYF. The DNA for the CDR3 is TGTGCCATCATTGCTGCCAGGGATCCCTACGAGCAGTACTTC.